Given below is one T cell receptor (delta chain) in context. Its specificity is unknown. TCRdb records a much larger clone's protein for this DNA, with a difference at residue 16 that likely arises from a read error; the protein given is the translation of the DNA. Vgamma9/Vdelta2+ and Vdelta2-negative gammadelta T cells were flow-sorted from PBMC for bulk sequencing. The germline gives CDR1 TSWWSYY, CDR2 QGS. The CDR3 is 21 amino acids. The ends lost 1 base at V and 8 bases at J; junction bases unmatched: 21. The entry originates in a study of γδ T cells in repeated Plasmodium falciparum infection. Study summary: Malian samples came from no-transmission periods or across acute febrile malaria episodes. General study results and limits: One small rural Malian village, predominantly a single ethnic group, supplied the cohort.

TCRdb made new clone calls on the multiplex PCR reads using CATT. The table has more than 45,000 delta-chain clones, approximately 1.7% seen once; the top ten hold approximately 16%. The chain has TRDV1 and TRDJ2; 11 bases are a match to TRDD3. This TCR derives from a pool of human donors (malaria-infected and uninfected, not separated). The specimen was gamma-delta T cells from blood. CDR3 nucleotide sequence: TGTGCTCTTGGGGAACCGAGCTCTTCATATCACGACTGGGGGATAGACGCACAACTCTTCTTT. It yields the protein CALGEPSSSYHDWGIDAQLFF.